Below are 22 T cell receptor beta chains sequenced from a single sample in a study of liver allograft versus peripheral blood T cells. Study as a whole: Comparisons were made between T cell receptor repertoires found in transplanted livers and those circulating in recipients' peripheral blood.

TCRdb itself ran the reads through MiXCR, one entry per CDR3 protein. The sample contains about 12,000 distinct CDR3 sequences, 25% to 35% of which appear only once. These receptor sequences come from a human patient who had a liver transplant. Some T cells may be the graft donor's.

By frequency in the sample, this clonotype is medium-sized. The V and J genes are TRBV13 and TRBJ1-1; D gene ambiguous. Trimming removed 6 bases from V and 0 bases from J, with 8 bases in between. Looked up from germline, CDR1 is PRHDT and CDR2 is FYEKMQ (reference sequence). The CDR3 sequence is 13 residues long. This CDR3 is CASSLQMNTEAFF. DNA of the CDR3: TGTGCCAGCAGTCTCCAGATGAACACTGAAGCTTTCTTT.

The rearrangement joins TRBV6-5 to TRBJ1-2; perhaps TRBD1 as D (5 bases). The CDR3 runs 17 residues. CDR1 and CDR2 from the germline V gene are MNHEY and SVGAGI. Deletions cut 0 bases from V and 2 bases from J, with 16 bases between. The CDR3 DNA follows: TGTGCCAGCAGTTACTCCGCGGCTAGGGGACGGAACTATGGCTACACCTTC. Protein sequence: CASSYSAARGRNYGYTF.

This clonotype appeared many times. The chain recombines TRBV6-5 with TRBJ2-2; TRBD1 aligns across 7 bases. V was pared by 6 bases and J by 3 bases, with 4 bases of the junction left unmatched. The CDR3 is 14 amino acids. CDR1 MNHEY and CDR2 SVGAGI come from the germline V gene. The CDR3 bases are TGTGCCAGCAGCAGGGACAGTGACACCGGGGAGCTGTTTTTT. Its translation: CASSRDSDTGELFF.

By share of the sample, this clonotype is medium-sized. The chain recombines TRBV6-6 with TRBJ1-2; D is perhaps TRBD1 (5 bases). In germline, CDR1 is MNHNY, CDR2 SVGAGI (reference sequence). The ends were cut back, 5 bases at V and 2 bases at J, with 9 bases in the middle. The CDR3 runs to 13 residues. The CDR3 spells CASSPPGNYGYTF. The DNA for the CDR3 is TGTGCCAGCAGTCCCCCAGGGAACTATGGCTACACCTTC.

The genes are TRBV29-1 and TRBJ2-1, with D possibly matching TRBD2 (5 bases). The DNA end is more similar to TRBJ2-7, so the J call may be wrong. The CDR3 sequence is 18 residues long. CDR1 and CDR2 from the germline V gene are SQVTM and ANQGSEA. CDR3 sequence: CSVEGDMSRTFTYNEQYF. The CDR3 DNA reads as TGCAGCGTTGAGGGTGACATGTCAAGGACTTTCACTTACAATGAGCAGTACTTC.

This clonotype has more than one count but fewer than ten. The V call is TRBV7-9, the J call TRBJ2-7; perhaps TRBD1 as D (6 bases). Looked up from germline, CDR1 is SEHNR and CDR2 is FQNEAQ (reference sequence). V was cut by 6 bases and J by 0 bases, with 12 bases left in between. The CDR3 length is 14 residues. The CDR3, as DNA: TGTGCCAGCAGGGACTCGGGACACTCCTACGAGCAGTACTTC. Its protein is CASRDSGHSYEQYF.

This clonotype is deemed medium-sized. The V call is TRBV10-3, the J call TRBJ2-3, with 10 bases lining up with TRBD2. CDR3 size: 17 residues. From germline, CDR1 is ENHRY and CDR2 SYGVKD. The junction had 6 bases not matched to a gene; V was cut back by 3 bases and J by 0 bases. CDR3 coding DNA: TGTGCCATCAGTGAACGACTAGCGGGCTTCAGCACAGATACGCAGTATTTT. Translating gives CAISERLAGFSTDTQYF.

The chain carries TRBV18 and TRBJ1-4, with 7 bases matching TRBD1. The germline gives CDR1 KGHSH, CDR2 LQKENI. V lost 5 bases to trimming and J lost 8 bases; unmatched junction nucleotides: 11. There are 15 residues in the CDR3. This chain's CDR3 is CASSISRDSYEKLFF. CDR3 nucleotide sequence: TGTGCCAGCTCAATTTCCCGGGACAGTTACGAAAAACTGTTTTTT.

This clonotype is labeled medium-sized. The V call is TRBV6-1, the J call TRBJ1-2; 11 bases line up with TRBD1. The junction had 4 bases not matched to a gene; V was cut back by 6 bases and J by 4 bases. This CDR3 is built from 14 residues. CDR1 MNHNS and CDR2 SASEGT come from the germline V gene. CDR3 DNA: TGTGCCAGCAGGGACAGGGGGCTTGCCTATGGCTACACCTTC. It encodes CASRDRGLAYGYTF.

The CDR3 region has the DNA TGTGCCAGTAGAACAGGCTTCAATCAGCCCCAGCATTTT. It is translated as CASRTGFNQPQHF. The chain combines TRBV19 with TRBJ1-5, with D tentatively TRBD1 (5 bases). Trimming took off 6 bases at V and 3 bases at J, with 9 bases between the two ends. The CDR3 loop spans 13 amino acids. Germline values: CDR1 LNHDA, CDR2 SQIVND (reference sequence).

To note about this clonotype: This may stem from a read error, because a much larger clone lies one nucleotide away. V is TRBV28 and J is TRBJ1-4; D is possibly TRBD1 (5 bases). Looked up from germline, CDR1 is MDHEN and CDR2 is SYDVKM. The CDR3 runs to 13 residues. CDR3 protein: CVSSGDGQEKLFF. As DNA, the CDR3 is TGTGTCAGCAGTGGGGACGGACAAGAAAAACTGTTTTTT.

In its sample, this clonotype was seen a few times. J is TRBJ1-5 and V is TRBV6-1; D remains unclear. Germline V CDR1 and CDR2: MNHNS, SASEGT. The CDR3 runs 14 residues. V lost 1 base to trimming and J lost 2 bases, with 6 bases between them. Here the CDR3 reads CASSEGNRNQPQHF. The CDR3 DNA follows: TGTGCCAGCAGTGAAGGGAATCGCAATCAGCCCCAGCATTTT.

A word on this clonotype: The junction shows a germline mismatch at one end, possibly a read error. The rearrangement uses TRBV5-1 and TRBJ1-5, with D hard to call. Germline-derived CDR1 and CDR2 are SGHRS and YFSETQ. This CDR3 has 14 residues. This CDR3 reads CASSFGYSNQPQHF. The CDR3 nucleotides read TGTGCCAGCAGCTTCGGTTATAGCAATCAGCCCCAGCATTTT. The full variable domain, completed using reference TRBV5-1 and TRBJ1-5, is KAGVTQTPRYLIKTRGQQVTLSCSPISGHRSVSWYQQTPGQGLQFLFEYFSETQRNKGNFPGRFSGRQFSNSRSEMNVSTLELGDSALYLCASSFGYSNQPQHFGDGTRLSIL.

This clonotype is deemed medium-sized. The V gene is TRBV6-1, the J gene TRBJ2-3; 10 bases align to TRBD2. V shed 2 bases and J 3 bases; nucleotides not matched to a gene: 5. CDR1 MNHNS and CDR2 SASEGT come from the germline V gene. CDR3 length equals 16 residues. CDR3 DNA: TGTGCCAGCAGTGAAATGGGACTAGCGACTACAGATACGCAGTATTTT. This sequence encodes CASSEMGLATTDTQYF.

This clonotype came up a few times. The chain joins TRBV12-3 or TRBV12-4 to TRBJ2-2; D gene unclear. V gave up 3 bases and J gave up 2 bases, with 13 bases separating them. The CDR3 is 16 residues long. CDR3 in DNA: TGTGCCAGCAGTTTGGGAAATGGTCATAACACCGGGGAGCTGTTTTTT. Its protein product is CASSLGNGHNTGELFF.

This chain connects TRBV20-1 to TRBJ2-3; a possible D gene is TRBD2 (6 bases). This CDR3 spans 12 amino acids. Trimming cost V 6 bases and J 10 bases, with 17 bases left between them. The germline gives CDR1 DFQATT, CDR2 SNEGSKA (reference sequence). The CDR3 nucleotides read TGCAGTGCAAACCCAGCGGAGGGGCCGCAGTATTTT. Its translation: CSANPAEGPQYF.

This clonotype was recorded many times. The genes are TRBV10-3 and TRBJ2-7, with 12 bases that match TRBD1. CDR1 and CDR2 (germline): ENHRY, SYGVKD. Losses at the gene ends were 3 bases for V and 7 bases for J; bases not matched to a gene: 4. This CDR3 contains 14 residues. The CDR3 spells CAISDRDRGREQYF. The CDR3 DNA is TGTGCCATCAGTGACAGGGACAGGGGGCGAGAGCAGTACTTC.

On this clonotype itself: With a much larger clone just one base away, this may be a read error. CDR3 amino acids: CASSYSQGAVNEKYF. CDR3 nucleotide sequence: TGTGCCAGCAGTTATTCCCAGGGGGCTGTCAACGAGAAGTACTTC. This chain joins TRBV6-5 and TRBJ2-7; the match to TRBD1 covers 8 bases. Germline V gene data show CDR1 as MNHEY and CDR2 as SVGAGI. This CDR3 is built from 15 residues.

Ten or more counts support this clonotype. The genes are TRBV6-5 and TRBJ2-7; possibly TRBD2 for D (8 bases). Trimming took 7 bases from V and 5 from J, leaving 18 bases between them. The germline CDR1 and CDR2 sequences are MNHEY and SVGAGI. The CDR3 loop spans 14 amino acids. The CDR3 loop reads CASTQTGGGDEQYF. CDR3 DNA sequence: TGTGCCAGCACCCAAACGGGAGGGGGCGACGAGCAGTACTTC.

This rearrangement joins TRBV6-1 to TRBJ1-5; D not certain. The V gene lost 6 bases and the J gene lost 7 bases, with 13 bases spanning the gap. From germline, CDR1 is MNHNS and CDR2 SASEGT. The CDR3 has 13 residues. The CDR3 DNA reads TGTGCCAGCAGGACCGACCCCTACCAGCCCCAGCATTTT. It specifies CASRTDPYQPQHF.

V usage is TRBV28 and J usage is TRBJ1-3; D is unclear. V was cut by 7 bases and J by 4 bases, with 11 bases left in between. There are 13 residues in the CDR3. Germline V lookup: CDR1 MDHEN, CDR2 SYDVKM. CDR3: CASTARWGNTIYF. CDR3 bases: TGTGCCAGCACCGCGAGGTGGGGAAACACCATATATTTT.

The chain carries TRBV30 and TRBJ2-7, with 9 bases fitting TRBD1. Germline-derived CDR1 and CDR2 are GTSNPN and SVGIG (reference sequence). The CDR3 covers 13 residues. V shed 4 bases and J 3 bases; nucleotides not matched to a gene: 4. Here the CDR3 DNA reads TGTGCCTGGACCCTGGACAGGGGCTACGAGCAGTACTTC. This gives the protein CAWTLDRGYEQYF. The complete variable domain, with remaining parts taken from reference TRBV30 and TRBJ2-7, reads SQTIHQWPATLVQPVGSPLSLECTVEGTSNPNLYWYRQAAGRGLQLLFYSVGIGQISSEVPQNLSASRPQDRQFILSSKKLLLSDSGFYLCAWTLDRGYEQYFGPGTRLTVT.